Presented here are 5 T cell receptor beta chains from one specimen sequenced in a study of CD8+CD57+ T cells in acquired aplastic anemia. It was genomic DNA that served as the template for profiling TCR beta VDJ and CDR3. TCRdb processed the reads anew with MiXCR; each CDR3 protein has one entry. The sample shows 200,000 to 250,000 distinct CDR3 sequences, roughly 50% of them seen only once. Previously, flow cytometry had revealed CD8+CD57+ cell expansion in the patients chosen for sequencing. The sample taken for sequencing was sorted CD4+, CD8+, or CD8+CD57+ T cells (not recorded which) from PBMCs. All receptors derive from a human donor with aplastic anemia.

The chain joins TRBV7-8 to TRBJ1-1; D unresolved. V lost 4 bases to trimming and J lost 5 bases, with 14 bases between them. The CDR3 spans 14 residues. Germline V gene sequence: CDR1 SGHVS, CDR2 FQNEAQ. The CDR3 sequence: CASSSPGTATEAFF. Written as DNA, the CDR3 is TGTGCCAGCAGCTCCCCGGGAACCGCGACTGAAGCTTTCTTT. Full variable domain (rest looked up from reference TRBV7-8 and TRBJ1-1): GAGVSQSPRYKVAKRGQDVALRCDPISGHVSLFWYQQALGQGPEFLTYFQNEAQLDKSGLPSDRFFAERPEGSVSTLKIQRTQQEDSAVYLCASSSPGTATEAFFGQGTRLTVV.

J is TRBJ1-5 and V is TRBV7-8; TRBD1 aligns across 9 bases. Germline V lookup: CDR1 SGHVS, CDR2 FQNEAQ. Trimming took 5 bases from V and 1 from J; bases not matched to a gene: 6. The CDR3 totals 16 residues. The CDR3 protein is CASSTGTGTSNQPQHF. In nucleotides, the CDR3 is TGTGCCAGCAGCACCGGGACAGGGACGAGCAATCAGCCCCAGCATTTT.

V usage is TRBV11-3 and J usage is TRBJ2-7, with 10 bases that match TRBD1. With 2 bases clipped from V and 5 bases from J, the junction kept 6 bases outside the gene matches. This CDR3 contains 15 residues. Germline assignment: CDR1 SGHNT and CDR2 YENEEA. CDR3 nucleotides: TGTGCCAGCAGCTTATCCGGGACAGGGGCGAACGAGCAGTACTTC. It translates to CASSLSGTGANEQYF.

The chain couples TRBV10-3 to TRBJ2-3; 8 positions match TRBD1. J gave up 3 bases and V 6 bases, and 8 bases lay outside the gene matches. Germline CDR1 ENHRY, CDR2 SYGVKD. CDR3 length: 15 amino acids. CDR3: CAISPTGGWTDTQYF. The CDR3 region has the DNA TGTGCCATCAGCCCTACAGGGGGTTGGACAGATACGCAGTATTTT.

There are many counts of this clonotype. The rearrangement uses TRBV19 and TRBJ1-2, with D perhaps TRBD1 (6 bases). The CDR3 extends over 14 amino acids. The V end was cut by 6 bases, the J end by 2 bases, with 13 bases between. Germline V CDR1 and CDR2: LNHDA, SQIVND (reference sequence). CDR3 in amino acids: CASSRGAENYGYTF. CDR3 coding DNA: TGTGCCAGTAGCCGGGGGGCCGAAAACTATGGCTACACCTTC.